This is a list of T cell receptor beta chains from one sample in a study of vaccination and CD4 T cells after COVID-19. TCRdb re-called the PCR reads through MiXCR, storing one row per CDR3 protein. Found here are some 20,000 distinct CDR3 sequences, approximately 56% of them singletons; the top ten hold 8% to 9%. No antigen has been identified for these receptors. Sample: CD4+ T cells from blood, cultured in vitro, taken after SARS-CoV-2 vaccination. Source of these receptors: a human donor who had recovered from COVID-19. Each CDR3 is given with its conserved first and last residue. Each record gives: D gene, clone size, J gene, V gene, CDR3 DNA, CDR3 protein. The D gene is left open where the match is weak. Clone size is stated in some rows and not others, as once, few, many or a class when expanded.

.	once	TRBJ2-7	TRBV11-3	TGTGCCAGCAGCTTATCTGACTTCGTAGGGCAGTACTTC	CASSLSDFVGQYF
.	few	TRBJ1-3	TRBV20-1	TGCAGTGCCGCGCCCACGGGAGGAAACACCATATATTTT	CSAAPTGGNTIYF
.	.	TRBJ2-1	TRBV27	TGTGCCAGCAGTGAACCGGGACTTTACAATGAGCAGTTCTTC	CASSEPGLYNEQFF
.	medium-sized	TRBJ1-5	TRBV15	TGTGCCACCAGCACTAGACAGACCGAACGGCCCCAGCATTTT	CATSTRQTERPQHF
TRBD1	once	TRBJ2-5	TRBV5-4	TGTGCCAGCAGCTTCCCCGGACAGGGCGTCGAGACCCAGTACTTC	CASSFPGQGVETQYF
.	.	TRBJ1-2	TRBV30	TGTGCCTGGGTAAATTCACTCTCCTTGCAGGGGAATGGCTACACCTTC	CAWVNSLSLQGNGYTF
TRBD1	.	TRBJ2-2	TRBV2	TGTGCCAGCAGGACGGGACAGCAATTGGCCGGGGAGCTGTTTTTT	CASRTGQQLAGELFF
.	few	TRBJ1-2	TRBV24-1	TGTGCCACCAGCACAACCAGGTCCTATGGCTACACCTTC	CATSTTRSYGYTF
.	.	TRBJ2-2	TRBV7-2	TGTGCCAGCAGCTTAGAGTCAGACCTAAGATATGGAACCGGGGAGCTGTTTTTT	CASSLESDLRYGTGELFF
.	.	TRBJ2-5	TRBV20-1	TGCAGTGCGGGCCTAGTTGCGATCCAAGAGACCCAGTACTTC	CSAGLVAIQETQYF
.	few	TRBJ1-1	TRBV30	TGTGCCTGGAGTGGGGACACTGAAGCTTTCTTT	CAWSGDTEAFF
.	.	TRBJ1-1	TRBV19	TGTGCCAGTGGGTCGGGAAGAGAAGCTTTCTTT	CASGSGREAFF
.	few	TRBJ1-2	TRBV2	TGTGCCAGCAGTGAAGAGAGTGATAACTATGGCTACACCTTC	CASSEESDNYGYTF
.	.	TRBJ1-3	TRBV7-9	TGTGCCAGCAGCTTCCGGGCGGGCGGAAACACCATATATTTT	CASSFRAGGNTIYF
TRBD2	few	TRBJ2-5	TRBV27	TGTGCCAGCAGTTTTTCTCCGGGGGGGCGCGAGACCCAGTACTTC	CASSFSPGGRETQYF
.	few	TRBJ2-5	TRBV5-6	TGTGCCAGCAGCGTCAGACTATTCCAAGAGACCCAGTACTTC	CASSVRLFQETQYF
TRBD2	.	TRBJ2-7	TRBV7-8	TGTGCCAGCAGCCAACTGGCGGGAGTTATCTACGAGCAGTACTTC	CASSQLAGVIYEQYF
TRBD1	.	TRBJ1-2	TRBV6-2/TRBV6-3	TGTGCCAGCAAACTGACAGGGAGCTATGGCTACACCTTC	CASKLTGSYGYTF
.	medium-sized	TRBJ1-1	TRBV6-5	TGTGCCAGCAGTTCTCTGTCGGGCAGGGCCGTTACTGAAGCTTTCTTT	CASSSLSGRAVTEAFF
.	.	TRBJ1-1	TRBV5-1	TGCGCCAGCAGCCCCAGCGGGCAGGGATCGAACACTGAAGCTTTCTTT	CASSPSGQGSNTEAFF
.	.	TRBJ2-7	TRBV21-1	TGTGCCAGCAGCAAAGAATTGGGGGGCTCCCACTACGAGCAGTACTTC	CASSKELGGSHYEQYF
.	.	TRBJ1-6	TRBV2	TGTGCCAGCAGTGAAGTCCCGGGGGACAATTCACCCCTCCACTTT	CASSEVPGDNSPLHF
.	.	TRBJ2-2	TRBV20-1	TGCAGTGCTGCGGGTCAAAACACCGGGGAGCTGTTTTTT	CSAAGQNTGELFF
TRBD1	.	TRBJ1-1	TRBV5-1	TGCGCCAGCAGCTTGGGGGACAGGGGAAGCACTGAAGCTTTCTTT	CASSLGDRGSTEAFF
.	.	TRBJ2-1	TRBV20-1	TGCAGTGCCACAAAGGACCTTAGCGGTTACCTGGGGAATGAGCAGTTCTTC	CSATKDLSGYLGNEQFF
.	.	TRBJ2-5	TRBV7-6	TGTGCCAGCAGCACGAACGGGGGGCCTCAAGAGACCCAGTACTTC	CASSTNGGPQETQYF
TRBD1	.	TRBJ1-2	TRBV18	TGTGCCAGCTCACCGGACAGGGGGCCCTATGGCTACACCTTC	CASSPDRGPYGYTF
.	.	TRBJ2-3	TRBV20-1	TGCAGTGCTAGAGTAAGGACAGAGCCCACAGATACGCAGTATTTT	CSARVRTEPTDTQYF
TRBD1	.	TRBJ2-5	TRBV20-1	TGCAGTGCTAGCGGACAGGGCCAAGAGACCCAGTACTTC	CSASGQGQETQYF
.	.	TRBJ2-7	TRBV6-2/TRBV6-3	TGTGCCAGCACCTCCGACATGGGTTGGTACGAGCAGTACTTC	CASTSDMGWYEQYF
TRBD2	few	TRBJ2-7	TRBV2	TGTGCCAGCAGTGAAGGACTAGCGGGGGGCTACGAGCAGTACTTC	CASSEGLAGGYEQYF
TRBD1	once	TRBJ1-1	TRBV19	TGTGCCAGTAGCCAGAGGGACAGGGGAAGAGGGGCCACTGAAGCTTTCTTT	CASSQRDRGRGATEAFF
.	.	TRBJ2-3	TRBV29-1	TGCAGCGTCGGACAGACGCAGTATTTT	CSVGQTQYF
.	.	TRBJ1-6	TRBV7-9	TGTGCCAGCAGCTTGGGTGGGACGGCAAATTCACCCCTCCACTTT	CASSLGGTANSPLHF
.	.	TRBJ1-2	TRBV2	TGTGCCAGCAGCACCAATAGGGGTGGTGACTATGGCTACACCTTC	CASSTNRGGDYGYTF
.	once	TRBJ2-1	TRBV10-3	TGTGCCATCAGACCAGAGATGGGCTACAATGAGCAGTTCTTC	CAIRPEMGYNEQFF
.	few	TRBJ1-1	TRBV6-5	TGTGCCAGCAGTTTCCGACAGCGAAGCCTGAACACTGAAGCTTTCTTT	CASSFRQRSLNTEAFF
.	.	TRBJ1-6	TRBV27	TGTGCCAGCAGTCCCGGGAGGTACAATTCACCCCTCCACTTT	CASSPGRYNSPLHF
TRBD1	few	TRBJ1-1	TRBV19	TGTGCCAGTAATTCAGTCCGGGACAGAGCTAACACTGAAGCTTTCTTT	CASNSVRDRANTEAFF
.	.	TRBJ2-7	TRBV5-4	TGTGCCAGCAGCCCCGCCGGGCTTTACGCTGACGAGCAGTACTTC	CASSPAGLYADEQYF
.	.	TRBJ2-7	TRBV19	TGTGCCAGTAGCCCCCAAACAGGGATCCACGAGCAGTACTTC	CASSPQTGIHEQYF
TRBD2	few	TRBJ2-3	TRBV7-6	TGTGCCAGCAGCTTCGGACTAGCGGGGGGCACAGATACGCAGTATTTT	CASSFGLAGGTDTQYF
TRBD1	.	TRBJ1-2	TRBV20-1	TGCAGTGCGGGACAGGGACTTGCTGGCTACACCTTC	CSAGQGLAGYTF
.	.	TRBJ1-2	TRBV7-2	TGTGCCAGCAGCTTCGGAGACAAACCGAGATATGGCTACACCTTC	CASSFGDKPRYGYTF
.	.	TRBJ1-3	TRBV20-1	TGCAGTGCTAGACTCGGGGCCTTCTCTGGAAACACCATATATTTT	CSARLGAFSGNTIYF
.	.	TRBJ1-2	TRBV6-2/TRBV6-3	TGTGCCAGCAGTTATTCTTCGGGCGGCGACTATGGCTACACCTTC	CASSYSSGGDYGYTF
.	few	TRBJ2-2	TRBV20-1	TGCAGTGCTAGCCCGGCGGGACGGGGCACCGGGGAGCTGTTTTTT	CSASPAGRGTGELFF
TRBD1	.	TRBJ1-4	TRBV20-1	TGCAGTGCTGAGGGGGGACAGGGGAAAAAACTGTTTTTT	CSAEGGQGKKLFF